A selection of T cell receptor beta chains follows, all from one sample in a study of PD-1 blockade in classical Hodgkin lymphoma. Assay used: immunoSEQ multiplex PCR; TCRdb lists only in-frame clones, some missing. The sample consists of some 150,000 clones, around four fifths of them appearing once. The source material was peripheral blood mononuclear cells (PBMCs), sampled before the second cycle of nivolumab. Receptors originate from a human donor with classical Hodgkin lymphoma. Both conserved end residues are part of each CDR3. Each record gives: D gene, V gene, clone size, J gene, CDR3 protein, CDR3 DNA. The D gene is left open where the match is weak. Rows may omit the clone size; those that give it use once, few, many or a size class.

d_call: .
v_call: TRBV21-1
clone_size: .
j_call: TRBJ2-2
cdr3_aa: CASSKGDSGVCTGELFF
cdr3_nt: TGTGCCAGCAGCAAAGGAGATTCGGGAGTTTGCACCGGGGAGCTGTTTTTT

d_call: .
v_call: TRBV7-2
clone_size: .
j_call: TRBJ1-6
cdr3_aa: CASSLSPLGGGSPLHF
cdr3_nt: TGTGCCAGCAGCTTATCGCCACTGGGGGGAGGCTCACCCCTCCACTTT

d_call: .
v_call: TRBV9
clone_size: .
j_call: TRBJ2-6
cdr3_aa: CASSESGANVLTF
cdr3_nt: TGTGCCAGCAGCGAGTCTGGGGCCAACGTCCTGACTTTC

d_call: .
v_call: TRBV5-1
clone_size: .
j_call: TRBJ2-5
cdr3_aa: CASSLTGEETQYF
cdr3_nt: TGCGCCAGCAGCCTGACAGGTGAAGAGACCCAGTACTTC

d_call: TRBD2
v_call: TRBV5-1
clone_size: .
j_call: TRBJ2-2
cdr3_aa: CASSFLSSGGNTGELFF
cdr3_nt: TGCGCCAGCAGCTTCCTTTCTAGCGGGGGTAACACCGGGGAGCTGTTTTTT

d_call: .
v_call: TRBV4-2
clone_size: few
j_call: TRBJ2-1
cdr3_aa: CASSQDGGVEWYDEQFF
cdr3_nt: TGTGCCAGCAGCCAAGATGGAGGTGTGGAGTGGTACGATGAGCAGTTCTTC

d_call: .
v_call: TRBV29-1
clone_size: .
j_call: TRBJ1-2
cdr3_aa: CSVHVGRGYGYTF
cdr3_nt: TGCAGCGTTCATGTAGGGCGCGGCTATGGCTACACCTTC

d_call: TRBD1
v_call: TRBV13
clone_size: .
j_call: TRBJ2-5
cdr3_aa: CASSPDRGHETQYF
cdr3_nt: TGTGCCAGCAGCCCCGACAGGGGGCACGAGACCCAGTACTTC

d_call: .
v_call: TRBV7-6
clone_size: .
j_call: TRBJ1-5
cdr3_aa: CASSLSSSGNQPQHF
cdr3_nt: TGTGCCAGCAGCTTATCCAGCTCGGGCAATCAGCCCCAGCATTTT

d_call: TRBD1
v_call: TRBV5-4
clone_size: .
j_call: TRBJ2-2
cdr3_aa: CASSSGGQGNTGELFF
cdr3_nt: TGTGCCAGCAGCTCCGGAGGACAGGGGAACACCGGGGAGCTGTTTTTT

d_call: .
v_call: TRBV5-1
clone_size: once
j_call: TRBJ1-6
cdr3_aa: CASSLVEGNSPLHF
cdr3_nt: TGCGCCAGCAGCTTGGTGGAAGGAAATTCACCCCTCCACTTT

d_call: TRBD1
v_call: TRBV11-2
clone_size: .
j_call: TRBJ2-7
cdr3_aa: CASSLGQGRYEQYF
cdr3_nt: TGTGCCAGCAGCTTAGGACAGGGCCGCTACGAGCAGTACTTC

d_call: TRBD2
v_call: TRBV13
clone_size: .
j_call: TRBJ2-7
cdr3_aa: CASSLGGTRVALEQYF
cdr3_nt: TGTGCCAGCAGCTTAGGTGGGACTAGAGTGGCCCTCGAGCAGTACTTC

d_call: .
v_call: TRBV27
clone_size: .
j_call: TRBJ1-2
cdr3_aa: CASTTNPGDGYTF
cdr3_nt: TGTGCCAGCACAACAAATCCAGGGGATGGCTACACCTTC

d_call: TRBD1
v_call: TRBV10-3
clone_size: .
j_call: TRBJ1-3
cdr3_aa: CAISGQTGTGNTIYF
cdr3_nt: TGTGCCATCAGTGGCCAGACAGGGACTGGAAACACCATATATTTT

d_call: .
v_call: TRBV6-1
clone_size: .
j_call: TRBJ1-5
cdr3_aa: CASSVGGGGNQPQHF
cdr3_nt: TGTGCCAGCAGTGTCGGAGGAGGGGGCAATCAGCCCCAGCATTTT

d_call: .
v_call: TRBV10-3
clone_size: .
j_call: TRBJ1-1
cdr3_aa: CAISDFGTEAFF
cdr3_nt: TGTGCCATCAGTGACTTCGGCACTGAAGCTTTCTTT